The clone carrying this T cell receptor beta chain has only one observation. This sample is part of a study of OX40 agonist ivuxolimab in advanced cancers. Germline V CDR1 and CDR2: SGDLS, YYNGEE. The CDR3 length is 15 residues. Trimming took off 0 bases at V and 5 bases at J, with 12 bases between the two ends. Produced via immunoSEQ multiplex PCR; TCRdb's table is partial and in-frame only. The sample includes 55,000 to 70,000 clones, about 82% of them seen just once. The receptor comes from an adult with an advanced solid tumor such as melanoma, head and neck, liver or kidney cancer. V is TRBV9 and J is TRBJ1-5, with D hard to call. The source material was CD4+ or CD8+ T cells sorted from blood, sampled in a trial of the OX40 agonist ivuxolimab. The CDR3 loop reads CASSVGATGDQPQHF. Here the CDR3 DNA reads TGTGCCAGCAGCGTAGGGGCGACGGGAGATCAGCCCCAGCATTTT.